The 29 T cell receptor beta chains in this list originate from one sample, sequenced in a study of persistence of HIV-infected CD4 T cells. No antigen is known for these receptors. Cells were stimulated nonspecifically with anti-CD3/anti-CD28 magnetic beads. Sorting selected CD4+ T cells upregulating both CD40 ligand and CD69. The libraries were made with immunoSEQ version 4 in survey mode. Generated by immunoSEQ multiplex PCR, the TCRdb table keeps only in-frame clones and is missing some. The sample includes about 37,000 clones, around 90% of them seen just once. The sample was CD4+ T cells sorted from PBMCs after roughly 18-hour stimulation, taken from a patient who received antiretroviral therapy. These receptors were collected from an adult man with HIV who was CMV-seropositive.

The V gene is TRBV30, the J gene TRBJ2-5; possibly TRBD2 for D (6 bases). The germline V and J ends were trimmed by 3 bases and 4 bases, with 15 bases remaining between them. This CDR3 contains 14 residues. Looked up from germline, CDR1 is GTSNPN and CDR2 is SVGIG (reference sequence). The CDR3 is CAWSATSSGETQYF. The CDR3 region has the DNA TGTGCCTGGAGCGCCACTAGCTCAGGAGAGACCCAGTACTTC.

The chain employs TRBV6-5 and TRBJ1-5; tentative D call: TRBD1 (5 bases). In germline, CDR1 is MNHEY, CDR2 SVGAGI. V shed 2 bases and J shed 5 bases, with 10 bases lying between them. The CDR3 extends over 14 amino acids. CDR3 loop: CASSYRGFDQPQHF. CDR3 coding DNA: TGTGCCAGCAGTTACAGGGGATTCGATCAGCCCCAGCATTTT.

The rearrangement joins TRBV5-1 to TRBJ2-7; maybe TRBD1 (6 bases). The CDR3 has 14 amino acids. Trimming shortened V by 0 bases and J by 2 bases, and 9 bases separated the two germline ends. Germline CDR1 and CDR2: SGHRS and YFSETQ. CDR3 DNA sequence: TGCGCCAGCAGCTTGGCAGAGGGGGCCTACGAGCAGTACTTC. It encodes CASSLAEGAYEQYF.

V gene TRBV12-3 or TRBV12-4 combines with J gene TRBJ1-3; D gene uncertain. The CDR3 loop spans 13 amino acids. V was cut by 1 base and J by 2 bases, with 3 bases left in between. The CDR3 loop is CASSLGAGNTIYF. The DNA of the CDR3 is TGTGCCAGCAGTTTAGGGGCTGGAAACACCATATATTTT.

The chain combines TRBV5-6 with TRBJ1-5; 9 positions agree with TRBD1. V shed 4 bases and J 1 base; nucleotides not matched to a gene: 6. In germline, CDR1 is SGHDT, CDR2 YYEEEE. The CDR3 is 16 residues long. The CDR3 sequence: CASSPNRGRSNQPQHF. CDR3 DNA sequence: TGTGCCAGCAGCCCGAACAGGGGGCGAAGCAATCAGCCCCAGCATTTT. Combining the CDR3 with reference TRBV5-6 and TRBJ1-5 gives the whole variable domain DAGVTQSPTHLIKTRGQQVTLRCSPKSGHDTVSWYQQALGQGPQFIFQYYEEEERQRGNFPDRFSGHQFPNYSSELNVNALLLGDSALYLCASSPNRGRSNQPQHFGDGTRLSIL.

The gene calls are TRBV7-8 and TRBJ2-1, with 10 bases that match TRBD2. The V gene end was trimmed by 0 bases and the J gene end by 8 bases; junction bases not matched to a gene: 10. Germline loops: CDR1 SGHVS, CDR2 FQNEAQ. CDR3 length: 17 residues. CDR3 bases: TGTGCCAGCAGCTTAGCTCTAGCGGGAGTTAGGTTGGATGAGCAGTTCTTC. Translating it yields CASSLALAGVRLDEQFF. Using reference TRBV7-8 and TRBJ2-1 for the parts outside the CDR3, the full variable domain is GAGVSQSPRYKVAKRGQDVALRCDPISGHVSLFWYQQALGQGPEFLTYFQNEAQLDKSGLPSDRFFAERPEGSVSTLKIQRTQQEDSAVYLCASSLALAGVRLDEQFFGPGTRLTVL.

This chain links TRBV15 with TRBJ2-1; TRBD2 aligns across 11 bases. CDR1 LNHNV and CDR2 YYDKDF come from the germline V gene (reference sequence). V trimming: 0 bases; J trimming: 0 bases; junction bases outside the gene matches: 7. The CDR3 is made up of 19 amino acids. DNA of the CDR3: TGTGCCACCAGCAGAGACTTAGCGGGAGGGATGAGCTCCTACAATGAGCAGTTCTTC. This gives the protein CATSRDLAGGMSSYNEQFF.

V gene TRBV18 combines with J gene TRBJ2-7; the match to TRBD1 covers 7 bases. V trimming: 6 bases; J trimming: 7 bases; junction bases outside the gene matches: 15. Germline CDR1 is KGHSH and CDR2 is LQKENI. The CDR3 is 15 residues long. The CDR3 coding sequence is TGTGCCAGCTCTCACCGGGACAGCATCTTACGGGAGCAGTACTTC. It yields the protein CASSHRDSILREQYF.

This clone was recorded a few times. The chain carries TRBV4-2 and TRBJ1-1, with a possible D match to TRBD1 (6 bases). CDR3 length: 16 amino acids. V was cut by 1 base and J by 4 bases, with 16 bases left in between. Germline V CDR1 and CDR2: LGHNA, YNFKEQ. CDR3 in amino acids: CASSQGQGGGRTEAFF. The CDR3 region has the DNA TGTGCCAGCAGCCAAGGGCAGGGAGGGGGTCGCACTGAAGCTTTCTTT.

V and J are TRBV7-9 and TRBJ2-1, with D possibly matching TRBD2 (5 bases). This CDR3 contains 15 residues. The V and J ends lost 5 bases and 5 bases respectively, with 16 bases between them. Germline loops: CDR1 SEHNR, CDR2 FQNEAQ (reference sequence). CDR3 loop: CASSGLGGGHNEQFF. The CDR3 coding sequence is TGTGCCAGCAGCGGTCTTGGAGGAGGACACAATGAGCAGTTCTTC.

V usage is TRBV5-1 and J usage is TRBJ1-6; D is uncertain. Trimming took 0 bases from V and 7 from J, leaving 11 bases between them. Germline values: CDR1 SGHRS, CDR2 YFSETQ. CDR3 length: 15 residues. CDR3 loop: CASSLAYGQNSPLHF. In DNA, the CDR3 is TGCGCCAGCAGCTTGGCCTACGGGCAGAATTCACCCCTCCACTTT. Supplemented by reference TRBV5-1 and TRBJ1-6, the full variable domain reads KAGVTQTPRYLIKTRGQQVTLSCSPISGHRSVSWYQQTPGQGLQFLFEYFSETQRNKGNFPGRFSGRQFSNSRSEMNVSTLELGDSALYLCASSLAYGQNSPLHFGNGTRLTVT.

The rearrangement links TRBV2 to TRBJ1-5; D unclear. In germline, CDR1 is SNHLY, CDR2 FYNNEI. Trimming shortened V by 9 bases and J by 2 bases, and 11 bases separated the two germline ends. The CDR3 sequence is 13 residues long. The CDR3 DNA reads TGTGCCAGTGCCTGGAGGGGCAATCAGCCCCAGCATTTT. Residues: CASAWRGNQPQHF. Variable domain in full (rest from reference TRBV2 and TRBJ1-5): EPEVTQTPSHQVTQMGQEVILRCVPISNHLYFYWYRQILGQKVEFLVSFYNNEISEKSEIFDDQFSVERPDGSNFTLKIRSTKLEDSAMYFCASAWRGNQPQHFGDGTRLSIL.

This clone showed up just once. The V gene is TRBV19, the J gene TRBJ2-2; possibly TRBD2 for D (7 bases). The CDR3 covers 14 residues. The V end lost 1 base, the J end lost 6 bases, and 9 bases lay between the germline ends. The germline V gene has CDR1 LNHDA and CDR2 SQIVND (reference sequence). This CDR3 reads CASSIGGGSGELFF. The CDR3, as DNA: TGTGCCAGTAGTATAGGCGGGGGCTCCGGGGAGCTGTTTTTT. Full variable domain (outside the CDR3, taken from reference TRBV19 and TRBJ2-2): DGGITQSPKYLFRKEGQNVTLSCEQNLNHDAMYWYRQDPGQGLRLIYYSQIVNDFQKGDIAEGYSVSREKKESFPLTVTSAQKNPTAFYLCASSIGGGSGELFFGEGSRLTVL.

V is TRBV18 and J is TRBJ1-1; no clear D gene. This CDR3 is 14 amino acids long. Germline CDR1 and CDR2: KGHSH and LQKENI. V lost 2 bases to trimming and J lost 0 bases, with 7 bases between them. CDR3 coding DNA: TGTGCCAGCTCACCAGAAGAATTGAACACTGAAGCTTTCTTT. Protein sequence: CASSPEELNTEAFF.

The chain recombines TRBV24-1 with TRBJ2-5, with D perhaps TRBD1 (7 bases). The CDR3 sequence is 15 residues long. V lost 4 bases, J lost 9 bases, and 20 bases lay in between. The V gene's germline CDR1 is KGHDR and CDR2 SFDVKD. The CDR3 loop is CATSDGGAQGVAQYF. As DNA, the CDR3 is TGTGCCACCAGTGACGGGGGCGCCCAGGGGGTGGCCCAGTACTTC.

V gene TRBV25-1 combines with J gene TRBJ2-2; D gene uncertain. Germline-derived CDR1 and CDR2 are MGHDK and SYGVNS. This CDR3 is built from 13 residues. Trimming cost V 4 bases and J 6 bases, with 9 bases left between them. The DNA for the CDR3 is TGTGCCAGCAGTGGTGGGCGAGCCGGGGAGCTGTTTTTT. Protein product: CASSGGRAGELFF. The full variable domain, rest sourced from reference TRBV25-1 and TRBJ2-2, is EADIYQTPRYLVIGTGKKITLECSQTMGHDKMYWYQQDPGMELHLIHYSYGVNSTEKGDLSSESTVSRIRTEHFPLTLESARPSHTSQYLCASSGGRAGELFFGEGSRLTVL.

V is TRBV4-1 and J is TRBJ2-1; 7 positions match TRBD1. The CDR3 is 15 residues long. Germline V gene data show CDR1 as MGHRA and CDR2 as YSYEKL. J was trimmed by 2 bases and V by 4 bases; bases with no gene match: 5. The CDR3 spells CASSRAGTAYNEQFF. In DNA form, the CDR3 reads TGCGCCAGCAGCCGAGCCGGGACAGCCTACAATGAGCAGTTCTTC.

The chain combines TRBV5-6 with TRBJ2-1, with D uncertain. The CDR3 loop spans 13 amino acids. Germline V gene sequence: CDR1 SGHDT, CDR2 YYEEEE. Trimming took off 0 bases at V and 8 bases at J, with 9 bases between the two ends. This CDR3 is CASSLVDVDEQFF. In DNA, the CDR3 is TGTGCCAGCAGCTTGGTTGATGTAGATGAGCAGTTCTTC.

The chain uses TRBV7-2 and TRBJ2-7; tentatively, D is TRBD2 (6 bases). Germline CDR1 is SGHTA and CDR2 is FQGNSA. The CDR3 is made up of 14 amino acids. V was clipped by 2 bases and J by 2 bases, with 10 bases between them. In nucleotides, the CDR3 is TGTGCCAGCAGCTTATGGGGGGAAACCTACGAGCAGTACTTC. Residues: CASSLWGETYEQYF.

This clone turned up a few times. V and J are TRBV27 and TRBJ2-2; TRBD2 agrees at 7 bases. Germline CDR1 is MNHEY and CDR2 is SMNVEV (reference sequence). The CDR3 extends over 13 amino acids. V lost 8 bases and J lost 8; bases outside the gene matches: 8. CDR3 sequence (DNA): TGTGCCAGCGGTAGGACTAGATCTGGGGAGCTGTTTTTT. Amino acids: CASGRTRSGELFF.

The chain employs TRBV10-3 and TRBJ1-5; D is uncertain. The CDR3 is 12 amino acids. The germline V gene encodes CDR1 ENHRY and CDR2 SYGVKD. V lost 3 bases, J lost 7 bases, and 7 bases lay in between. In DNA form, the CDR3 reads TGTGCCATCAGTGAAAGCCGGCAGCCCCAGCATTTT. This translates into CAISESRQPQHF.

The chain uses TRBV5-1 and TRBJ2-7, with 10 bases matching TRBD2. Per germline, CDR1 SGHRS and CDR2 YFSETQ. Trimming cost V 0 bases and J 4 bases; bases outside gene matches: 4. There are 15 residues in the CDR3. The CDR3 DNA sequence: TGCGCCAGCAGCTTGGCCAGCGGGAGGGATTACGAGCAGTACTTC. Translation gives CASSLASGRDYEQYF.

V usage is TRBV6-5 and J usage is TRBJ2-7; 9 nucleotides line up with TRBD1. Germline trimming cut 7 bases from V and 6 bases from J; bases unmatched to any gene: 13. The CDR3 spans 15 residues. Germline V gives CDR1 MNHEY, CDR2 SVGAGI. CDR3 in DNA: TGTGCCAGCACCACGACCGGGACAGGGAGGGGCGAGCAGTACTTC. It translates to CASTTTGTGRGEQYF.

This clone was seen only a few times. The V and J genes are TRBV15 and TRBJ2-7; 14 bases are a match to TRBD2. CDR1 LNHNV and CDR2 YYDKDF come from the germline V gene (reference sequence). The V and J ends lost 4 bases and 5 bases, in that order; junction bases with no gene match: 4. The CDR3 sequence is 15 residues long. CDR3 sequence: CATSKGLAGANEQYF. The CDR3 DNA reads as TGTGCCACCAGCAAGGGACTAGCGGGAGCCAACGAGCAGTACTTC. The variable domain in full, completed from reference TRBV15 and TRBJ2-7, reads DAMVIQNPRYQVTQFGKPVTLSCSQTLNHNVMYWYQQKSSQAPKLLFHYYDKDFNNEADTPDNFQSRRPNTSFCFLDIRSPGLGDTAMYLCATSKGLAGANEQYFGPGTRLTVT.

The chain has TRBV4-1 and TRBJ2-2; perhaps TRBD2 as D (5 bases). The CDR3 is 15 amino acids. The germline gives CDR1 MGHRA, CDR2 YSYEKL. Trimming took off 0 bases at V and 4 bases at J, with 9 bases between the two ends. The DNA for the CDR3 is TGCGCCAGCAGCCAAGAGGGCCTAGCCACCGGGGAGCTGTTTTTT. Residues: CASSQEGLATGELFF.

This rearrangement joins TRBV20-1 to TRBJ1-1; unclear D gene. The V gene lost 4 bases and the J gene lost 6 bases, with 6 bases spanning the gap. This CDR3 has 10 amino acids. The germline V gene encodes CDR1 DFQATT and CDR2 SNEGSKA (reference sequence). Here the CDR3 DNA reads TGCAGTGCTACACACCCTGAAGCTTTCTTT. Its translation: CSATHPEAFF.

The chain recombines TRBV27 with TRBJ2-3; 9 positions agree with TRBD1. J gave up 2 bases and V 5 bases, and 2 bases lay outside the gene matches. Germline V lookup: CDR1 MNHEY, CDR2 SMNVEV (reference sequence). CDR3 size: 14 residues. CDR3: CASSRDRATDTQYF. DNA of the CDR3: TGTGCCAGCAGTCGGGACAGGGCCACAGATACGCAGTATTTT.

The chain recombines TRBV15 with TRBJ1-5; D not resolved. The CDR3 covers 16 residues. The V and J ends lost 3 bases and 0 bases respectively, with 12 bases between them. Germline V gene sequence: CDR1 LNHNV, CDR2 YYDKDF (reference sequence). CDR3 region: CATSSEVAFSNQPQHF. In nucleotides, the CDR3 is TGTGCCACCAGCAGTGAGGTAGCTTTTAGCAATCAGCCCCAGCATTTT.

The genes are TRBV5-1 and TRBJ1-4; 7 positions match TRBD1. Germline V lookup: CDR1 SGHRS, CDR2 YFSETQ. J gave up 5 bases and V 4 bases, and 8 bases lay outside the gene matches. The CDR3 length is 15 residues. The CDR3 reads CASSPRDSQNEKLFF. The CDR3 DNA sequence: TGCGCCAGCAGCCCCCGGGACAGCCAAAATGAAAAACTGTTTTTT. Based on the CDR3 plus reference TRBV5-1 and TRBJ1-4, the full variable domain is KAGVTQTPRYLIKTRGQQVTLSCSPISGHRSVSWYQQTPGQGLQFLFEYFSETQRNKGNFPGRFSGRQFSNSRSEMNVSTLELGDSALYLCASSPRDSQNEKLFFGSGTQLSVL.